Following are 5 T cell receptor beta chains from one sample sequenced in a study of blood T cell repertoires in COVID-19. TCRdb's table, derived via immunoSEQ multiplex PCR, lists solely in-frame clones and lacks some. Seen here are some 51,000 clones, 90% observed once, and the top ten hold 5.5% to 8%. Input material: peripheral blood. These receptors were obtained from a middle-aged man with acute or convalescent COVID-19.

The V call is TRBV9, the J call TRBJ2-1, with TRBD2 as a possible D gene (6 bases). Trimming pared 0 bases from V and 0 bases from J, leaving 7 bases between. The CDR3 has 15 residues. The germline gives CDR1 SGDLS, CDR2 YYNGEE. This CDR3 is CASSVAGDSYNEQFF. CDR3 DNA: TGTGCCAGCAGCGTAGCGGGGGACTCCTACAATGAGCAGTTCTTC.

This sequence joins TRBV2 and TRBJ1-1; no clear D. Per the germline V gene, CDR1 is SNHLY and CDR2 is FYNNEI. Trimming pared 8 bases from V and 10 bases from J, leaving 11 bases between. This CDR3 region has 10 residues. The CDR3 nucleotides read TGTGCCAGCGGATCCCGGGGAGCTTTCTTT. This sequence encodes CASGSRGAFF.

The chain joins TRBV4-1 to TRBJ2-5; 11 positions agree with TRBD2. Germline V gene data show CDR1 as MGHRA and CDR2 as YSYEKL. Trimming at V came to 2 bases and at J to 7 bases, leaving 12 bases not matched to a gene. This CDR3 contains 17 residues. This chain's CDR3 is CASSQRDIAGGPGTQYF. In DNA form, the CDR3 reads TGCGCCAGCAGCCAAAGAGATATAGCGGGAGGGCCGGGGACCCAGTACTTC.

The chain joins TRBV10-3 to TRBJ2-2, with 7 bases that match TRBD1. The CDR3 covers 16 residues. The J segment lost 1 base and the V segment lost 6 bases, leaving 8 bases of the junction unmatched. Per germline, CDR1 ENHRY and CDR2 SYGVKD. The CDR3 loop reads CAIRSVTGRNTGELFF. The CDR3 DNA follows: TGTGCCATCAGGTCGGTGACAGGGAGGAACACCGGGGAGCTGTTTTTT.

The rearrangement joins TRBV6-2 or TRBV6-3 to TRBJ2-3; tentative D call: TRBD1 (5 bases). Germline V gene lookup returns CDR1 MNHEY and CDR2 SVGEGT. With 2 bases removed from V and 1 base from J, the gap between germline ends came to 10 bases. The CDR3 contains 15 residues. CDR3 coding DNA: TGTGCCAGCAGTTACAGGGGCTCTGGCACAGATACGCAGTATTTT. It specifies CASSYRGSGTDTQYF.